This is a list of T cell receptor beta chains from one sample in a study of beta chain features in type 1 diabetes. Repertoires were generated with immunoSEQ multiplex PCR, while TCRdb's copy carries only in-frame clones and drops some. The sample carries 120,000 to 150,000 clones, approximately 13% recorded once. The sequenced sample consisted of central memory CD4+ T cells from blood. The receptor source for this set is a man between 18 and 35 years old with type 1 diabetes. Each CDR3 is given with its conserved first and last residue. D genes are given only for firm matches. Some rows mark clone size as missing; the rest say once, few, many or name a class of expanded clone.

TRBV30	TRBJ1-1	.	few	CAWSVGPDTEAFF	TGTGCCTGGAGTGTTGGTCCGGACACTGAAGCTTTCTTT
TRBV18	TRBJ2-1	TRBD2	few	CASSPLAGMNEQFF	TGTGCCAGCTCACCACTAGCGGGTATGAATGAGCAGTTCTTC
TRBV20-1	TRBJ1-1	.	few	CSASSEEAFF	TGCAGTGCTAGTTCGGAAGAAGCTTTCTTT
TRBV11-1	TRBJ2-5	.	few	CASSQGGRAETQYF	TGTGCCAGCAGTCAAGGAGGCAGGGCAGAGACCCAGTACTTC
TRBV28	TRBJ2-7	.	.	CASSLIAGFFEQYF	TGTGCCAGCAGTTTGATAGCAGGGTTCTTCGAGCAGTACTTC
TRBV5-1	TRBJ1-1	.	few	CASSLQLGTEAFF	TGCGCCAGCAGCTTGCAGTTGGGCACTGAAGCTTTCTTT
TRBV27	TRBJ1-2	.	.	CASGTRTLSGYTF	TGTGCCAGCGGTACAAGAACGCTCTCTGGCTACACCTTC
TRBV9	TRBJ2-1	TRBD1	once	CAGSVYPDGTVNEQFF	TGTGCCGGCAGCGTATATCCCGATGGGACAGTCAATGAGCAGTTCTTC
TRBV18	TRBJ2-3	.	.	CASSTATDTQYF	TGTGCCAGCTCTACCGCCACAGATACGCAGTATTTT
TRBV27	TRBJ2-7	.	.	CASRSQSYEQYF	TGTGCCAGCCGGTCGCAGAGTTACGAGCAGTACTTC
TRBV19	TRBJ2-3	TRBD1	.	CASGTGGSGTDTQYF	TGTGCCAGTGGGACAGGGGGCTCTGGGACAGATACGCAGTATTTT
TRBV7-9	TRBJ1-2	TRBD1	.	CASSPGTGVYGYTF	TGTGCCAGCAGCCCCGGGACAGGGGTCTATGGCTACACCTTC
TRBV6-5	TRBJ2-5	.	few	CASSQDGPRRGQYF	TGTGCCAGCAGTCAGGACGGGCCCCGGAGGGGCCAGTACTTC
TRBV28	TRBJ1-1	.	.	CASSPVTNTEAFF	TGTGCCAGCAGCCCCGTTACGAACACTGAAGCTTTCTTT
TRBV5-1	TRBJ1-1	.	few	CASSEGGRGDTEAFF	TGCGCCAGCAGCGAGGGAGGACGAGGAGACACTGAAGCTTTCTTT
TRBV30	TRBJ1-1	.	.	CAWSVGQNTEAFF	TGTGCCTGGAGTGTGGGCCAGAACACTGAAGCTTTCTTT
TRBV5-6	TRBJ2-5	TRBD2	.	CASSLRLAGQETQYF	TGTGCCAGCAGCTTGAGATTAGCGGGACAAGAGACCCAGTACTTC
TRBV7-2	TRBJ1-3	TRBD1	few	CASSLAWDSGNTIYF	TGTGCCAGCAGCTTAGCGTGGGACAGTGGAAACACCATATATTTT
TRBV7-2	TRBJ2-1	.	few	CASSPALGSGNEQFF	TGTGCCAGCAGCCCAGCCCTAGGCTCGGGGAATGAGCAGTTCTTC
TRBV5-6	TRBJ1-4	.	once	CASSLVGPGSEKLFF	TGTGCCAGCAGCTTGGTCGGCCCCGGAAGTGAAAAACTGTTTTTT